What follows are 26 T cell receptor beta chains derived from one specimen sequenced in a study of cytomegalovirus exposure and HLA in healthy donors. The PCR was carried out with 60 Vbeta primers and 13 Jbeta primers. This table comes from immunoSEQ multiplex PCR, and its TCRdb copy is limited to in-frame clones, with some not included. The sample has approximately 250,000 clones; 78% are singletons. The sample taken for sequencing was PBMCs. The receptor source for this set is a boy younger than 18 in good health and CMV-seronegative.

The genes are TRBV7-9 and TRBJ1-3; D perhaps matches TRBD1 (6 bases). V shed 3 bases and J shed 0 bases, with 12 bases lying between them. The V gene's germline CDR1 is SEHNR and CDR2 FQNEAQ (reference sequence). This CDR3 has 16 amino acids. CDR3 amino acids: CASSFDRPRSGNTIYF. CDR3 sequence (DNA): TGTGCCAGCAGCTTCGACAGGCCGCGCTCTGGAAACACCATATATTTT.

The rearrangement links TRBV27 to TRBJ1-2; 8 nucleotides match TRBD1. The V and J ends lost 5 bases and 3 bases, in that order; junction bases with no gene match: 17. Per germline, CDR1 MNHEY and CDR2 SMNVEV (reference sequence). This CDR3 is built from 18 residues. CDR3 residues: CASSPPVGQAPSYYGYTF. The CDR3 DNA sequence: TGTGCCAGCAGTCCTCCCGTGGGACAGGCCCCATCCTACTATGGCTACACCTTC.

A few counts support this clone. The chain is built from TRBV21-1 and TRBJ2-3; the table assigns TRBD1, which was not confirmed against the DNA. TRBV21-1 is a known pseudogene. The CDR3 covers 17 residues. The CDR3 sequence is CASSISKDRGGTDTQYF. In DNA form, the CDR3 reads TGTGCCAGCAGCATATCCAAGGACAGAGGCGGCACAGATACGCAGTATTTT.

J is TRBJ1-2 and V is TRBV27; D unclear. CDR3 length: 13 residues. Trimming took off 5 bases at V and 4 bases at J, with 11 bases between the two ends. Germline CDR1 is MNHEY and CDR2 is SMNVEV (reference sequence). The DNA of the CDR3 is TGTGCCAGCAGTCCGCGGTCCTTCTATGGCTACACCTTC. Amino acids: CASSPRSFYGYTF.

The rearrangement joins TRBV10-2 to TRBJ2-2, with D perhaps TRBD2 (5 bases). Trimming took 3 bases from V and 6 from J, leaving 11 bases between them. The CDR3 consists of 14 residues. Germline V CDR1 and CDR2: WSHSY, SAAADI. CDR3 region: CASSEADLAGELFF. In nucleotides, the CDR3 is TGCGCCAGCAGTGAAGCGGACCTGGCCGGGGAGCTGTTTTTT.

This chain links TRBV6-4 with TRBJ2-1; 9 nucleotides match TRBD1. Losses at the gene ends were 6 bases for V and 1 base for J; bases not matched to a gene: 4. Looked up from germline, CDR1 is MRHNA and CDR2 is SNTAGT. The CDR3 length is 15 residues. The CDR3 region has the DNA TGTGCCAGCAGGCCGGGACAGGGTTCCTACAATGAGCAGTTCTTC. Protein product: CASRPGQGSYNEQFF.

V gene TRBV14 combines with J gene TRBJ2-7; a weak D match, TRBD1 (6 bases). CDR3 size: 13 residues. Looked up from germline, CDR1 is SGHDN and CDR2 is FVKESK. Trimming removed 1 base from V and 5 bases from J, with 9 bases in between. The CDR3 DNA is TGTGCCAGCAGCCAAGTAAGGGGGAACGAGCAGTACTTC. Translation: CASSQVRGNEQYF.

The chain recombines TRBV20-1 with TRBJ1-4; no definite D call. Germline V gene sequence: CDR1 DFQATT, CDR2 SNEGSKA (reference sequence). Trimming took 0 bases from V and 7 from J, leaving 3 bases between them. The CDR3 spans 11 residues. In nucleotides, the CDR3 is TGCAGTGCTAGAGACATTGAAAAACTGTTTTTT. It specifies CSARDIEKLFF.

The rearrangement uses TRBV7-9 and TRBJ1-2; no reliable D call. Per the germline V gene, CDR1 is SEHNR and CDR2 is FQNEAQ (reference sequence). The V end lost 5 bases, the J end lost 2 bases, and 12 bases lay between the germline ends. The CDR3 runs to 14 residues. CDR3 residues: CASSPRGGNYGYTF. As DNA, the CDR3 is TGTGCCAGCAGCCCCCGTGGAGGCAACTATGGCTACACCTTC.

The chain links TRBV2 to TRBJ1-3; TRBD1 matches 10 bases. Losses at the gene ends were 5 bases for V and 4 bases for J; bases not matched to a gene: 8. The germline gives CDR1 SNHLY, CDR2 FYNNEI. The CDR3 is made up of 16 amino acids. This chain's CDR3 is CASSTDRGPYGNTIYF. CDR3 coding DNA: TGTGCCAGCAGTACAGACAGGGGGCCTTACGGAAACACCATATATTTT.

CDR3: CASSAHIGEGTEAFF. CDR3 nucleotide sequence: TGTGCCAGCAGCGCTCACATAGGGGAAGGCACTGAAGCTTTCTTT. The J gene is TRBJ1-1, the V gene TRBV9, with D tentatively TRBD1 (5 bases). The V gene's germline CDR1 is SGDLS and CDR2 YYNGEE. Trimming left V 3 bases short and J 4 bases short, with 16 bases between. The CDR3 is made up of 15 amino acids.

V gene TRBV6-4 combines with J gene TRBJ2-3; 10 nucleotides line up with TRBD2. V shed 0 bases and J 2 bases; nucleotides not matched to a gene: 2. The CDR3 consists of 16 residues. Germline V lookup: CDR1 MRHNA, CDR2 SNTAGT. The CDR3 sequence: CASSDSAGGPTDTQYF. CDR3 sequence (DNA): TGTGCCAGCAGTGACTCAGCGGGGGGGCCCACAGATACGCAGTATTTT.

The chain employs TRBV7-8 and TRBJ2-1, with TRBD2 matching over 12 bases. Germline assignment: CDR1 SGHVS and CDR2 FQNEAQ. The length of the CDR3 is 16 residues. V lost 5 bases, J lost 7 bases, and 9 bases stayed unmatched. CDR3 protein: CASSTGLAGRGNEQFF. The CDR3 DNA sequence: TGTGCCAGCAGCACTGGACTAGCGGGAAGGGGGAATGAGCAGTTCTTC. The whole variable domain, remainder taken from reference TRBV7-8 and TRBJ2-1, is GAGVSQSPRYKVAKRGQDVALRCDPISGHVSLFWYQQALGQGPEFLTYFQNEAQLDKSGLPSDRFFAERPEGSVSTLKIQRTQQEDSAVYLCASSTGLAGRGNEQFFGPGTRLTVL.

The V call is TRBV5-1, the J call TRBJ1-2, with 8 bases identical to TRBD1. V trimming: 4 bases; J trimming: 0 bases; junction bases outside the gene matches: 2. CDR1 SGHRS and CDR2 YFSETQ come from the germline V gene. This CDR3 spans 14 amino acids. CDR3 residues: CASSKDRANYGYTF. CDR3 bases: TGCGCCAGCAGCAAGGACAGGGCTAACTATGGCTACACCTTC.

This clone has just one count. The gene calls are TRBV5-1 and TRBJ1-1, with D maybe TRBD1 (6 bases). V was clipped by 2 bases and J by 3 bases, with 11 bases between them. Germline values: CDR1 SGHRS, CDR2 YFSETQ. The CDR3 runs to 14 residues. The DNA of the CDR3 is TGCGCCAGCAGCTTACTACAGGGAGACACTGAAGCTTTCTTT. Amino acids: CASSLLQGDTEAFF.

In this sample, this clone turned up a few times. This chain links TRBV10-3 with TRBJ2-7; 9 bases align to TRBD1. Germline CDR1 and CDR2: ENHRY and SYGVKD. V was clipped by 1 base and J by 4 bases; unmatched bases: 8. The CDR3 has 16 residues. The CDR3 is CAISEFRDRVSYEQYF. CDR3 sequence (DNA): TGTGCCATCAGTGAGTTCCGGGACAGGGTGTCGTACGAGCAGTACTTC.

The chain has TRBV30 and TRBJ1-6; possible D gene TRBD1, 5 bases. Trimming took 3 bases from V and 6 from J, leaving 15 bases between them. The CDR3 spans 15 residues. CDR1 GTSNPN and CDR2 SVGIG come from the germline V gene (reference sequence). The CDR3 loop reads CAWRRGVFVNSPLHF. As DNA, the CDR3 is TGTGCCTGGAGACGGGGGGTCTTCGTTAATTCACCCCTCCACTTT. The full variable domain, its missing parts supplied by reference TRBV30 and TRBJ1-6, is SQTIHQWPATLVQPVGSPLSLECTVEGTSNPNLYWYRQAAGRGLQLLFYSVGIGQISSEVPQNLSASRPQDRQFILSSKKLLLSDSGFYLCAWRRGVFVNSPLHFGNGTRLTVT.

The chain joins TRBV29-1 to TRBJ2-2; TRBD1 matches 10 bases. This CDR3 is built from 15 residues. Germline trimming cut 7 bases from V and 5 bases from J; bases unmatched to any gene: 10. Germline CDR1 is SQVTM and CDR2 is ANQGSEA. CDR3: CSALPGQGRTGELFF. The DNA of the CDR3 is TGCAGCGCACTTCCGGGACAGGGGAGGACCGGGGAGCTGTTTTTT.

The rearrangement joins TRBV28 to TRBJ1-1; 9 bases match TRBD1. The CDR3 spans 17 residues. CDR1 is MDHEN and CDR2 is SYDVKM in the germline V gene. V trimming: 5 bases; J trimming: 1 base; junction bases outside the gene matches: 11. The CDR3 here is CASSPPGTGRRNTEAFF. The CDR3, as DNA: TGTGCCAGCAGTCCTCCCGGGACAGGGAGAAGGAACACTGAAGCTTTCTTT. The full variable domain, completed using reference TRBV28 and TRBJ1-1, is DVKVTQSSRYLVKRTGEKVFLECVQDMDHENMFWYRQDPGLGLRLIYFSYDVKMKEKGDIPEGYSVSREKKERFSLILESASTNQTSMYLCASSPPGTGRRNTEAFFGQGTRLTVV.

The rearrangement links TRBV30 to TRBJ2-1; 10 nucleotides line up with TRBD2. Trimming cost V 4 bases and J 7 bases; bases outside gene matches: 7. This CDR3 has 14 residues. CDR1 is GTSNPN and CDR2 is SVGIG in the germline V gene (reference sequence). CDR3 bases: TGTGCCTGGACGGCTAGCGGGAGTATAAATGAGCAGTTCTTC. Protein sequence: CAWTASGSINEQFF.

This clone was seen once. The CDR3 DNA reads as TGTGCCAGTAGTATCGGGACAGCAACTAACACTGAAGCTTTCTTT. Protein sequence: CASSIGTATNTEAFF. The rearrangement joins TRBV19 to TRBJ1-1, with 7 bases identical to TRBD1. CDR1 and CDR2 (germline): LNHDA, SQIVND (reference sequence). V lost 3 bases, J lost 2 bases, and 6 bases stayed unmatched. This CDR3 has 15 residues.

The CDR3: CASSVVSSVEAFF. CDR3 nucleotides: TGTGCCAGCAGCGTAGTAAGCAGCGTCGAAGCTTTCTTT. The chain employs TRBV9 and TRBJ1-1; D call uncertain. CDR3 length: 13 amino acids. V lost 0 bases, J lost 8 bases, and 11 bases lay in between. The V gene's germline CDR1 is SGDLS and CDR2 YYNGEE.

The V call is TRBV27, the J call TRBJ1-1; weak D call: TRBD1 (5 bases). Germline loops: CDR1 MNHEY, CDR2 SMNVEV (reference sequence). CDR3 length equals 14 residues. Between the trimmed V and J ends, which lost 5 bases and 5 bases, there was a span of 15 bases. In DNA, the CDR3 is TGTGCCAGCAGTCCCTGGGGGGGGAGAACTGAAGCTTTCTTT. Its protein product is CASSPWGGRTEAFF.

The rearrangement uses TRBV19 and TRBJ2-2; 16 bases match TRBD2. The CDR3 is made up of 18 amino acids. V lost 5 bases, J lost 5 bases, and 8 bases stayed unmatched. Germline V gene data show CDR1 as LNHDA and CDR2 as SQIVND (reference sequence). CDR3 DNA sequence: TGTGCCAGTAGTGCGGGACTAGCGGGAGGGCCTGGGACCGGGGAGCTGTTTTTT. Translated: CASSAGLAGGPGTGELFF.

The CDR3 region is CASSSGGFREGNQPQHF. The CDR3 nucleotides are TGTGCCAGTAGTTCCGGGGGGTTTAGGGAGGGCAATCAGCCCCAGCATTTT. The V and J genes are TRBV19 and TRBJ1-5; possible D gene TRBD1, 5 bases. The germline gives CDR1 LNHDA, CDR2 SQIVND (reference sequence). V lost 5 bases and J 2 bases, leaving 19 bases between the germline ends. CDR3 length: 17 amino acids.

V usage is TRBV2 and J usage is TRBJ1-6; D unresolved. Deletions cut 6 bases from V and 15 bases from J, with 18 bases between. The CDR3 has 13 amino acids. Germline loops: CDR1 SNHLY, CDR2 FYNNEI. CDR3 coding DNA: TGTGCCAGCAGCGAGCTTTGGTCTGCGGGCCTCCACTTT. Its translation is CASSELWSAGLHF. The variable domain in full, completed from reference TRBV2 and TRBJ1-6, reads EPEVTQTPSHQVTQMGQEVILRCVPISNHLYFYWYRQILGQKVEFLVSFYNNEISEKSEIFDDQFSVERPDGSNFTLKIRSTKLEDSAMYFCASSELWSAGLHFGNGTRLTVT.